This T cell receptor (beta chain) derives from a study of OX40 agonist ivuxolimab in advanced cancers. Study background: Participants, 70% to 90% male, averaged about 56 years of age, ranging from 23 to 79. Earlier anti-PD-1, anti-PD-L1 or anti-CTLA-4 therapy was permitted; under 50% had received some. There were three patients with partial responses, one having hepatocellular carcinoma and two cutaneous melanoma.

Only in-frame clones appear in the TCRdb table, and some are missing; sequencing was by immunoSEQ multiplex PCR. Found here are 20,000 to 25,000 clones, 87% of them singletons; the top ten hold 23%. Germline V gene lookup returns CDR1 SGHVS and CDR2 FQNEAQ. V was pared by 3 bases and J by 8 bases, with 19 bases between. CDR3 length: 15 amino acids. This clone was observed once. Baseline, cycle 4 day 1, and cycle 7 day 1 were the blood sampling points. The clonotype comes from an adult with an advanced solid tumor such as melanoma, head and neck, liver or kidney cancer. The gene calls are TRBV7-8 and TRBJ1-2, with a tentative D call TRBD1 (6 bases). The sequences come from CD4+ or CD8+ T cells sorted from blood, collected in a trial of the OX40 agonist ivuxolimab. CDR3 sequence reads: CASSFDRSRVLGYTF. CDR3 nucleotides: TGTGCCAGCAGCTTTGACAGGTCCCGTGTGTTGGGCTACACCTTC.